These 7 T cell receptor beta chains originate from one sample sequenced in a study of T cell repertoires in cytomegalovirus infection. Their cognate antigens are unknown. MiXCR, applied by TCRdb to the reads, yields one record per CDR3 protein. The sample contains approximately 730,000 distinct CDR3 sequences, around 35% of which appear only once. Source: cultured PBMCs, taken from culture after CMV antigen stimulation. Receptor source: a human donor in good health (CMV status not recorded). Some clones in this sample may be carry-over from other donors' samples.

This clonotype was seen a few times. This chain connects TRBV5-1 to TRBJ2-1, with D possibly being TRBD2 (6 bases). Germline V gene sequence: CDR1 SGHRS, CDR2 YFSETQ. V was trimmed by 0 bases and J by 0 bases, leaving 13 bases between them. The CDR3 runs 17 residues. The chain's CDR3 is CASSLAPGGGSYNEQFF. In DNA, the CDR3 is TGCGCCAGCAGCTTGGCCCCCGGGGGTGGCTCCTACAATGAGCAGTTCTTC.

In its sample, this clonotype was seen a few times. J is TRBJ1-4 and V is TRBV28; D gene unclear. This CDR3 comprises 14 residues. CDR1 is MDHEN, CDR2 SYDVKM, per germline. Trimming took off 6 bases at V and 2 bases at J, with 10 bases between the two ends. DNA of the CDR3: TGTGCCAGCAGCAAGATGGGGACTAATGAAAAACTGTTTTTT. Protein sequence: CASSKMGTNEKLFF.

J is TRBJ2-6 and V is TRBV7-8; D gene unclear. Germline CDR1 SGHVS, CDR2 FQNEAQ. The V gene lost 2 bases and the J gene lost 0 bases, with 5 bases spanning the gap. CDR3 length: 15 amino acids. The DNA for the CDR3 is TGTGCCAGCAGCTTATTCCACTCTGGGGCCAACGTCCTGACTTTC. Encoded protein: CASSLFHSGANVLTF.

On this clonotype itself: A much larger clone is a single base away; this may be a read error. The chain couples TRBV7-2 to TRBJ2-5; 7 nucleotides match TRBD1. The CDR3 sequence is 17 residues long. The germline V gene has CDR1 SGHTA and CDR2 FQGNSA. V lost 5 bases and J lost 2; bases outside the gene matches: 14. CDR3 coding DNA: TGTGCCAGCAGCAAGGGAGAGAGAGGGGGCCCACAAGAGACCCAGTACTTC. Amino acid sequence: CASSKGERGGPQETQYF.

The V and J genes are TRBV28 and TRBJ1-1; a weak D match, TRBD1 (6 bases). Germline V gives CDR1 MDHEN, CDR2 SYDVKM. With 5 bases removed from V and 7 bases from J, the gap between germline ends came to 17 bases. The length of the CDR3 is 14 residues. Written as DNA, the CDR3 is TGTGCCAGCAGTGGGCACCCGCGGGGGCTTGAAGCTTTCTTT. Translating it yields CASSGHPRGLEAFF.

The CDR3 nucleotides are TGTGCCAGCAGCCTCCTAGGGACTGTAAACACCGGGGAGCTGTTTTTT. It yields the protein CASSLLGTVNTGELFF. The rearrangement joins TRBV7-9 to TRBJ2-2; D might be TRBD2 (6 bases). V was trimmed by 5 bases and J by 2 bases, leaving 15 bases between them. The CDR3 is 16 residues long. Per germline, CDR1 SEHNR and CDR2 FQNEAQ (reference sequence).

This clonotype occurred a few times. The V gene is TRBV30, the J gene TRBJ1-2; 8 bases align to TRBD1. Germline V gene sequence: CDR1 GTSNPN, CDR2 SVGIG (reference sequence). The CDR3 is made up of 12 amino acids. The trim removed 5 bases at V and 7 bases at J, leaving 6 bases unmatched. The CDR3 DNA reads as TGTGCCTGGGACAGGGGCTTGTCTGGCTACACCTTC. Translated, it gives CAWDRGLSGYTF.